These 14 T cell receptor beta chains were all obtained from the same sample, sequenced in a study of beta chain features in type 1 diabetes. Their cognate antigens are unknown. The authors reverse transcribed all of the isolated RNA, so sequencing captured expressed TCRB transcripts. Some clones are missing from TCRdb's copy, which holds only in-frame ones; the method was immunoSEQ multiplex PCR. This sample has around 250,000 clones, with over 20% found just once. General study results and limits: Shortening that was moderate but significant affected the TCRB CDR3s of Type 1 diabetes patients in all four CD4+ subsets.

Material: naive CD4+ T cells from blood. These receptors all stem from a middle-aged woman with type 1 diabetes.

This clone was recorded a few times. The gene calls are TRBV4-3 and TRBJ2-6; D may be TRBD1 (6 bases). With 1 base removed from V and 3 bases from J, the gap between germline ends came to 19 bases. Germline V gives CDR1 LGHNA, CDR2 YSLEER. This CDR3 region has 19 residues. The CDR3 protein is CASSQGRSRGLVGANVLTF. The CDR3 DNA is TGCGCCAGCAGCCAAGGACGGAGCAGGGGATTAGTTGGGGCCAACGTCCTGACTTTC.

Note on this clone: Different DNA sequences within this sample yield the same CDR3. The CDR3 reads CATSRDQGNQETQYF. The CDR3 DNA sequence: TGTGCCACCAGCAGAGATCAGGGGAACCAAGAGACCCAGTACTTC. The J gene is TRBJ2-5, the V gene TRBV15; TRBD1 is a possible D gene (6 bases). V shed 0 bases and J shed 0 bases, with 8 bases lying between them. This CDR3 comprises 15 residues. Germline CDR1 reads LNHNV; CDR2 reads YYDKDF (reference sequence).

This rearrangement joins TRBV6-5 to TRBJ1-1; no firm D call. Germline CDR1 is MNHEY and CDR2 is SVGAGI. Trimming pared 0 bases from V and 11 bases from J, leaving 13 bases between. The CDR3 is 13 amino acids. The CDR3 DNA reads TGTGCCAGCAGTTACTCGAGGGATCTTGGGGCTTTCTTT. Residues: CASSYSRDLGAFF.

The rearrangement joins TRBV28 to TRBJ2-3; TRBD1 is a possible D gene (6 bases). The CDR3 extends over 16 amino acids. Between the trimmed V and J ends, which lost 5 bases and 2 bases, there was a span of 17 bases. Per germline, CDR1 MDHEN and CDR2 SYDVKM. The CDR3 DNA is TGTGCCAGCAGTCCTGCCGGCAGGGGTTACACAGATACGCAGTATTTT. Protein product: CASSPAGRGYTDTQYF.

The chain uses TRBV18 and TRBJ1-1; the match to TRBD1 covers 7 bases. The CDR3 totals 12 residues. The germline gives CDR1 KGHSH, CDR2 LQKENI. J was trimmed by 8 bases and V by 6 bases; bases with no gene match: 6. This CDR3 is CASSATGSEAFF. The CDR3, as DNA: TGTGCCAGCTCGGCGACAGGGTCCGAAGCTTTCTTT.

To note about this clone: Different DNA sequences within this sample yield the same CDR3. The chain carries TRBV30 and TRBJ1-1, with TRBD1 as a possible D gene (5 bases). V was pared by 2 bases and J by 1 base, with 8 bases between. The CDR3 totals 13 residues. Per germline, CDR1 GTSNPN and CDR2 SVGIG (reference sequence). Here the CDR3 reads CAWSRQGNTEAFF. CDR3 in DNA: TGTGCCTGGAGTAGGCAGGGGAACACTGAAGCTTTCTTT.

The rearrangement uses TRBV28 and TRBJ2-6; D is unclear. Per the germline V gene, CDR1 is MDHEN and CDR2 is SYDVKM. CDR3 length equals 15 residues. Trimming left V 2 bases short and J 2 bases short, with 7 bases between. The CDR3 DNA sequence: TGTGCCAGCAGTTTAGACTGGGCTGGGGCCAACGTCCTGACTTTC. This codes for CASSLDWAGANVLTF. Variable domain in full (rest from reference TRBV28 and TRBJ2-6): DVKVTQSSRYLVKRTGEKVFLECVQDMDHENMFWYRQDPGLGLRLIYFSYDVKMKEKGDIPEGYSVSREKKERFSLILESASTNQTSMYLCASSLDWAGANVLTFGAGSRLTVL.

This chain connects TRBV30 to TRBJ2-7; 12 bases line up with TRBD1. The V gene's germline CDR1 is GTSNPN and CDR2 SVGIG (reference sequence). The CDR3 is made up of 14 amino acids. With V trimmed by 4 bases and J by 6 bases, 7 bases remained unmatched. The CDR3 region is CAWNRDRGLGEQYF. In DNA, the CDR3 is TGTGCCTGGAACCGGGACAGGGGGCTCGGCGAGCAGTACTTC.

A few counts support this clone. This chain uses TRBV9 with TRBJ2-7, with TRBD1 identical over 10 bases. J was trimmed by 4 bases and V by 2 bases; bases with no gene match: 3. The germline CDR1 and CDR2 sequences are SGDLS and YYNGEE. This CDR3 region has 14 residues. The CDR3 sequence: CASSVRQGAYEQYF. DNA for the CDR3: TGTGCCAGCAGCGTTCGACAGGGGGCTTACGAGCAGTACTTC.

V usage is TRBV19 and J usage is TRBJ1-1, with 7 bases aligning to TRBD1. The V gene's germline CDR1 is LNHDA and CDR2 SQIVND (reference sequence). J was trimmed by 2 bases and V by 5 bases; bases with no gene match: 5. The length of the CDR3 is 14 residues. The CDR3 protein is CASSPRDRNTEAFF. CDR3 nucleotide sequence: TGTGCCAGTAGTCCCCGGGACAGAAACACTGAAGCTTTCTTT.

J is TRBJ2-3 and V is TRBV7-8, with 7 nucleotides matching TRBD2. Trimming took 5 bases from V and 0 from J; bases not matched to a gene: 5. The CDR3 sequence is 15 residues long. Germline assignment: CDR1 SGHVS and CDR2 FQNEAQ. CDR3 sequence: CASSHPTSSTDTQYF. CDR3 DNA: TGTGCCAGCAGCCATCCGACTAGCAGCACAGATACGCAGTATTTT.

This clone came up a few times. The CDR3 loop reads CASSVEPGSSYEQYF. DNA for the CDR3: TGTGCCAGCAGCGTAGAGCCAGGCAGCTCCTACGAGCAGTACTTC. This chain links TRBV9 with TRBJ2-7; D is unclear. The CDR3 totals 15 residues. Germline values: CDR1 SGDLS, CDR2 YYNGEE. Trimming removed 0 bases from V and 0 bases from J, with 10 bases in between.

This clone has more than one count but fewer than ten. The chain is built from TRBV9 and TRBJ2-2, with 8 bases that match TRBD2. Trimming at V came to 0 bases and at J to 5 bases, leaving 3 bases not matched to a gene. CDR3 size: 15 residues. The germline CDR1 and CDR2 sequences are SGDLS and YYNGEE. The CDR3 region is CASSVVSGGTGELFF. In nucleotides, the CDR3 is TGTGCCAGCAGCGTAGTCAGCGGGGGAACCGGGGAGCTGTTTTTT.

The chain links TRBV5-4 to TRBJ2-3, with D perhaps matching TRBD2 (6 bases). Trimming removed 6 bases from V and 6 bases from J, with 20 bases in between. The V gene's germline CDR1 is SGHNT and CDR2 YYREEE (reference sequence). CDR3 size: 15 residues. The chain's CDR3 is CASTPGVGGLDTQYF. CDR3 in DNA: TGTGCCAGCACCCCGGGAGTGGGGGGATTGGATACGCAGTATTTT.